The 5 T cell receptor beta chains below were found in one sample sequenced in a study of blood T cells in healthy people across ages. Alongside a J-beta primer mix, a sample-barcoded 5' primer served in a second PCR lasting roughly 6 to 11 cycles. TCRdb redid the calling of the 5' RACE reads with MiXCR, one entry per CDR3 protein. The table has around 1,000,000 distinct CDR3 sequences, almost 25% seen once. These sequences were also reported in another study, on T cells of mothers and their children.

Sequenced material: blood. The receptors shown here come from a girl aged 2 to 9 in good health.

In regard to this clonotype: One end of the junction fails to match germline, which may point to a read error. This rearrangement joins TRBV7-8 to TRBJ1-4; perhaps TRBD1 as D (5 bases). CDR3 size: 14 residues. CDR1 is SGHVS, CDR2 FQNEAQ, per germline. In nucleotides, the CDR3 is TGTGCCAGCAGCCGGGACGGGACTAACGAAAAACTGTTTTTT. Translation gives CASSRDGTNEKLFF.

With regard to this clonotype: It may be a read error: a sequence one base away is much more abundant. The chain carries TRBV3-1 and TRBJ1-4; D call uncertain. This CDR3 is 18 amino acids long. Trimming cost V 1 base and J 6 bases, with 21 bases left between them. Germline V gene data show CDR1 as LGHDT and CDR2 as YNNKEL (reference sequence). As DNA, the CDR3 is TGTGCCAGCAGCCAAGTCGGCAGTCCTCCCTGCGACCATGAAAAACTGTTTTTT. Translated: CASSQVGSPPCDHEKLFF.

This clonotype was picked up many times. The chain recombines TRBV5-1 with TRBJ1-1, with a weak D call TRBD1 (6 bases). Germline CDR1 SGHRS, CDR2 YFSETQ. V was pared by 1 base and J by 2 bases, with 15 bases between. CDR3 size: 16 residues. The CDR3 region is CASSLMLGGLNTEAFF. For the CDR3, the DNA is TGCGCCAGCAGCTTGATGTTGGGGGGGCTTAACACTGAAGCTTTCTTT.

This clonotype was detected only a few times. The chain couples TRBV6-1 to TRBJ1-6, with D perhaps TRBD1 (5 bases). Trimming removed 5 bases from V and 10 bases from J, with 18 bases in between. Germline V gives CDR1 MNHNS, CDR2 SASEGT. This CDR3 is 15 amino acids long. CDR3 bases: TGTGCCAGCAGTAGGGGACCATTTTCTGGGTCACCCCTCCACTTT. Residues: CASSRGPFSGSPLHF.

This clonotype was observed a handful of times. The genes are TRBV7-9 and TRBJ1-2; 7 bases map to TRBD1. The CDR3 has 15 amino acids. The germline V gene has CDR1 SEHNR and CDR2 FQNEAQ (reference sequence). The V and J ends lost 4 bases and 8 bases, in that order; junction bases with no gene match: 13. CDR3 loop: CASSSVDDRALGYTF. The CDR3, as DNA: TGTGCCAGCAGCTCTGTAGATGACAGGGCCTTAGGCTACACCTTC.